The sequence of this T cell receptor beta chain was determined in a study of identical twins. Study results and caveats: Low generation-probability sequences were in excess among twin-shared out-of-frame alpha sequences. A lower insertion count was a feature of abundant cord blood beta clonotypes, with no such feature in memory repertoires. Where beta out-of-frame sequences were concerned, excess twin sharing was weaker. Models underestimated how often monozygotic twins shared out-of-frame TCR alpha.

Notes on this clonotype: Antigen: not known.

TCRdb re-called the 5' RACE reads with MiXCR, one entry per CDR3 protein. The table includes 100,000 to 110,000 distinct CDR3 sequences, around 5.5% detected once. Germline CDR1 is SGHNT and CDR2 is YENEEA. V dropped 0 bases and J dropped 3; count of bases not matched to a gene: 13. CDR3 length equals 18 residues. This sequence joins TRBV11-3 and TRBJ2-7; 8 bases match TRBD2. The receptor's source is a woman aged 50 to 60 in good health. Sequencing was done on a sample of memory T cells sorted from blood. CDR3 bases: TGTGCCAGCAGCTTAGAGGCTGAACGATGGAGCGGGAGCTACGAGCAGTACTTC. Translated, it gives CASSLEAERWSGSYEQYF.